Below are 12 T cell receptor beta chains sequenced from a single sample in a study of PD-L1 blockade in urothelial cancer. Sequencing was performed with immunoSEQ multiplex PCR; in TCRdb, only in-frame clones are kept and a portion is missing. The data show roughly 120,000 clones, around 89% seen once. The time point is: peripheral blood 6 weeks after treatment start. The source was PBMCs, collected around atezolizumab (anti-PD-L1) treatment. Receptor source: a man in his sixties with urothelial cancer.

The chain combines TRBV9 with TRBJ2-5; weak D call: TRBD1 (5 bases). The length of the CDR3 is 15 residues. CDR1 is SGDLS, CDR2 YYNGEE, per germline. Trimming left V 0 bases short and J 7 bases short, with 16 bases between. Here the CDR3 DNA reads TGTGCCAGCAGCGTAGGAGGAGCAGGGCATGGGACCCAGTACTTC. Amino acids: CASSVGGAGHGTQYF.

The chain recombines TRBV5-4 with TRBJ1-1; no reliable D call. Trimming stripped 4 bases from V and 6 bases from J, with 16 bases between. Germline-derived CDR1 and CDR2 are SGHNT and YYREEE (reference sequence). The CDR3 has 14 residues. In DNA, the CDR3 is TGTGCCAGCAGCCCGTCCCGGAGAGGCGCTGAAGCTTTCTTT. Translation gives CASSPSRRGAEAFF.

The chain has TRBV6-5 and TRBJ1-2; 7 bases match TRBD1. With V trimmed by 0 bases and J by 7 bases, 8 bases remained unmatched. Germline loops: CDR1 MNHEY, CDR2 SVGAGI. This CDR3 spans 15 amino acids. In DNA, the CDR3 is TGTGCCAGCAGTTACTCACGACAGGGTTATGGTGGCTACACCTTC. It is translated as CASSYSRQGYGGYTF.

The V gene is TRBV7-3, the J gene TRBJ2-1; 9 bases are a match to TRBD1. The V segment lost 5 bases and the J segment 7 bases; nucleotides outside the gene matches: 15. The germline CDR1 and CDR2 sequences are SGHTA and FQGTGA. The CDR3 loop spans 17 amino acids. This CDR3 is CASSPSRRQGVLNEQFF. CDR3 sequence (DNA): TGTGCCAGCAGCCCCAGCCGGAGACAGGGGGTCTTAAATGAGCAGTTCTTC.

The rearrangement joins TRBV4-3 to TRBJ2-7; TRBD1 matches 8 bases. J lost 3 bases, V lost 0 bases, and 1 base had no gene match. Germline assignment: CDR1 LGHNA and CDR2 YSLEER. The CDR3 spans 14 residues. Here the CDR3 reads CASSQDTGGYEQYF. The CDR3, as DNA: TGCGCCAGCAGCCAAGATACAGGGGGCTACGAGCAGTACTTC.

The chain recombines TRBV6-5 with TRBJ2-5; 7 nucleotides align to TRBD1. J was trimmed by 5 bases and V by 6 bases; bases with no gene match: 9. The CDR3 loop spans 14 amino acids. Germline assignment: CDR1 MNHEY and CDR2 SVGAGI. The CDR3 coding sequence is TGTGCCAGCAGCTACAGGGGCCCCCGGGAGACCCAGTACTTC. It is translated as CASSYRGPRETQYF.

The rearrangement uses TRBV6-5 and TRBJ2-1; 9 positions agree with TRBD1. This CDR3 contains 15 residues. The V and J ends lost 5 bases and 4 bases, in that order; junction bases with no gene match: 6. Germline V lookup: CDR1 MNHEY, CDR2 SVGAGI. The CDR3 protein is CASSRTGDLYNEQFF. In DNA, the CDR3 is TGTGCCAGCAGTCGGACAGGGGATCTTTACAATGAGCAGTTCTTC.

The J gene is TRBJ2-1, the V gene TRBV9; 8 positions match TRBD1. This CDR3 has 15 amino acids. CDR1 is SGDLS and CDR2 is YYNGEE in the germline V gene. The V segment lost 3 bases and the J segment 3 bases; nucleotides outside the gene matches: 5. The CDR3 nucleotides are TGTGCCAGCAGCGCAACCGGGACAGGCTACAATGAGCAGTTCTTC. Translated, it gives CASSATGTGYNEQFF. Combining the CDR3 with reference TRBV9 and TRBJ2-1 gives the whole variable domain DSGVTQTPKHLITATGQRVTLRCSPRSGDLSVYWYQQSLDQGLQFLIQYYNGEERAKGNILERFSAQQFPDLHSELNLSSLELGDSALYFCASSATGTGYNEQFFGPGTRLTVL.

The chain links TRBV28 to TRBJ1-1; tentative D call: TRBD1 (6 bases). The ends were cut back, 6 bases at V and 2 bases at J, with 13 bases in the middle. From germline, CDR1 is MDHEN and CDR2 SYDVKM. The CDR3 spans 14 residues. The CDR3 DNA reads as TGTGCCAGCAGGGAAACAGGGTTCAACACTGAAGCTTTCTTT. Protein sequence: CASRETGFNTEAFF.

V usage is TRBV6-6 and J usage is TRBJ2-7; TRBD2 aligns across 7 bases. The CDR3 length is 15 residues. CDR1 is MNHNY and CDR2 is SVGAGI in the germline V gene (reference sequence). V lost 5 bases and J lost 6; bases outside the gene matches: 13. The CDR3 region has the DNA TGTGCCAGCAGTCCTCGGGGGGAGGGAGTACGCGAGCAGTACTTC. Translating it yields CASSPRGEGVREQYF.

CDR3 bases: TGTGCCAGCAGTGTGACAGGGGGCTACGAGCAGTACTTC. Its translation is CASSVTGGYEQYF. V and J are TRBV28 and TRBJ2-7; 9 bases fit TRBD1. In germline, CDR1 is MDHEN, CDR2 SYDVKM. CDR3 length: 13 amino acids. V trimming: 5 bases; J trimming: 3 bases; junction bases outside the gene matches: 2.

CDR3 sequence: CASSLEVARETQYF. The DNA of the CDR3 is TGTGCCAGCAGCTTAGAAGTAGCGCGAGAGACCCAGTACTTC. The V and J genes are TRBV11-3 and TRBJ2-5; maybe TRBD2 (5 bases). The germline gives CDR1 SGHNT, CDR2 YENEEA. V shed 0 bases and J shed 4 bases, with 9 bases lying between them. CDR3 size: 14 residues.